This TCR beta chain came from a study of CD8 T cells in ankylosing spondylitis. Concerning this clonotype: Its matching antigen is unknown.

Quantitative 5'-RACE with molecular barcodes generated TCR beta libraries. TCRdb re-derived calls from the 5' RACE reads in MiXCR, one entry per CDR3 protein. The table shows roughly 400,000 distinct CDR3 sequences, with about a fifth occurring only once. The CDR3 covers 17 residues. V shed 6 bases, J shed 6 bases, and the junction held 17 bases outside the gene matches. Germline values: CDR1 DFQATT, CDR2 SNEGSKA (reference sequence). The study, taken as a whole, reports: The disease-linked clones had a CD8+ phenotype and low blood frequencies. Typical of ankylosing spondylitis blood, it appeared, was a TCR beta motif of fewer than 10 highly homologous variants. In ankylosing spondylitis patients, matched synovial fluid reportedly showed significant enrichment of disease-linked clones.

The sequence was collected from a male donor with ankylosing spondylitis. The chain is built from TRBV20-1 and TRBJ2-1, with 10 bases fitting TRBD2. The sample comprised blood, either unsorted or a sorted T cell fraction (not recorded which). The chain's CDR3 is CSASSGRYSAAGNEQFF. The CDR3 DNA sequence: TGCAGTGCGTCTAGCGGGAGATACTCCGCCGCCGGCAATGAGCAGTTCTTC.